This T cell receptor (beta chain) was sequenced for a study of blood T cell repertoires in COVID-19 (dated by TCRdb to the early 2020s). In terms of the full investigation: Samples from collaborators originated in the United States, Italy and Spain and spanned both the acute and convalescent phases of COVID-19. HLA class I and class II types, where available, came from metadata supplied by the sample provider rather than from assay-based typing. The prospective study material was composed of cDNA or gDNA derived from T cells, B-cell-depleted T cells, or PBMCs. Nearly every sample came with metadata listing a de-identified subject ID, COVID-19 status, age in years and sex. Samples were obtained from the ongoing ImmuneRACE study (first 160 participants) and from 1,200 or so subjects provided by 6 global collaborators. The repertoires were released in a freely available public database intended as a resource for research on the immune response to SARS-CoV-2. Deeply sampled blood TCRbeta repertoires from subjects exposed to, actively infected with, or recovered from COVID-19 were included in the dataset.

On this clone itself: Its antigen target is currently unknown. Base quality data are lacking; no much larger clone is found one base away.

TCRbeta CDR3 regions were amplified from genomic DNA by means of the immunoSEQ Assay, a bias-controlled multiplex PCR. Concerning the study's data processing: Within the assay, amplification of reference gene primers was used to estimate how many nucleated cells each sample contained. Sequence reads were collapsed and filtered to measure the absolute abundance of every unique TCRbeta CDR3 rearrangement. For each sample, productive Simpson clonality was calculated by taking the square root of Simpson's diversity index across productive rearrangements. The source is immuneACCESS, and TCRdb retained only in-frame sequences with V and J called. Part of the clones is not carried over; for the studies checked, unresolved V genes explain less than half of this, and the remainder is unexplained. V and J calls and clone size follow that table, whereas D and trimming were derived from the DNA. For this sample there are approximately 36,000 clones; roughly 88% appear just once. The ten largest clonotypes hold around 2.4% of the sample.

V is cut by 2 bases and J by 2 bases, and the space between the germline ends is 13 bases. Reading the germline V gene gives CDR1 MNHNS and CDR2 SASEGT. From its cysteine to its phenylalanine, the CDR3 spans 15 amino acids. Of all the DNA, just the CDR3 is kept, 45 bases in frame from base 1. Collaborating institutions collected whole blood in K2EDTA tubes following their own protocols. For TCRbeta analysis, collaborator samples were shipped as frozen whole blood, as isolated PBMCs, or as DNA extracted from either sample type. What the work shows at the level of the full study, not this receptor alone: The quantity of clinical and demographic metadata differed by source and by participant and was supplied without curation.

This chain joins TRBV6-1 to TRBJ2-7, and the D gene may be TRBD1, 6 bases matching. This TCR was recovered from a human donor in a cohort sampled during active COVID-19. Material for sequencing was peripheral blood. The CDR3 in this case is CASSEFPGQTYEQYF. The nucleotide sequence is TGTGCCAGCAGTGAATTTCCCGGACAGACCTACGAGCAGTACTTC.